The 18 T cell receptor beta chains in this list originate from one sample, sequenced in a study of T-cell memory formation after mild COVID-19. TCRdb ran MiXCR on the 5' RACE reads and lists one entry per CDR3 protein. The profile covers about 110,000 distinct CDR3 sequences, with roughly 12% appearing a single time and around 25% taken by the ten largest. The sample consisted of PBMCs or a T cell subset sorted from them (not recorded which). Receptor source: an adult woman who had mild COVID-19 (a few samples of this study predate the infection). Cell type and time point are not known.

This clonotype was found a few times. The J gene is TRBJ2-3, the V gene TRBV20-1, with TRBD2 identical over 14 bases. The germline V gene encodes CDR1 DFQATT and CDR2 SNEGSKA (reference sequence). Losses at the gene ends were 6 bases for V and 2 bases for J; bases not matched to a gene: 16. There are 19 residues in the CDR3. As DNA, the CDR3 is TGCAGTGCCAAGGGACTAGCGGGAGTGGGGGATGGGACCACAGATACGCAGTATTTT. Translation gives CSAKGLAGVGDGTTDTQYF.

This clonotype showed up just a few times. J is TRBJ2-3 and V is TRBV9; weak D call: TRBD2 (6 bases). V dropped 0 bases and J dropped 0 bases, with 17 bases sitting between them. Germline V gives CDR1 SGDLS, CDR2 YYNGEE. The CDR3 extends over 18 amino acids. The CDR3 sequence is CASSVAGSGPSSTDTQYF. CDR3 nucleotides: TGTGCCAGCAGCGTAGCAGGTAGCGGCCCTTCTAGCACAGATACGCAGTATTTT.

The J gene is TRBJ2-7, the V gene TRBV13; 7 bases agree with TRBD1. The V segment lost 4 bases and the J segment 4 bases; nucleotides outside the gene matches: 10. CDR1 is PRHDT, CDR2 FYEKMQ, per germline (reference sequence). CDR3 length: 15 residues. The CDR3 region has the DNA TGTGCCAGCAGCTCAACCGGGACAGCAGCATACGAGCAGTACTTC. It is translated as CASSSTGTAAYEQYF.

This clonotype has more than one count but fewer than ten. The chain has TRBV5-1 and TRBJ2-2, with D perhaps matching TRBD2 (5 bases). The germline CDR1 and CDR2 sequences are SGHRS and YFSETQ. V was clipped by 7 bases and J by 5 bases, with 9 bases between them. This CDR3 comprises 12 residues. CDR3 amino acids: CASGRGTGELFF. The CDR3, as DNA: TGCGCCAGCGGTCGGGGAACCGGGGAGCTGTTTTTT.

This clonotype has just a few counts. The chain combines TRBV7-6 with TRBJ1-2; D uncertain. This CDR3 contains 12 residues. The V gene lost 0 bases and the J gene lost 8 bases, with 7 bases spanning the gap. From germline, CDR1 is SGHVS and CDR2 FNYEAQ. The CDR3 coding sequence is TGTGCCAGCAGCTTAGCGGCTGAGGGCTACACCTTC. Protein product: CASSLAAEGYTF.

In the case of this clonotype: With a much larger clone just one base away, this may be a read error. This chain links TRBV2 with TRBJ2-1; D call uncertain. This CDR3 comprises 9 residues. Germline loops: CDR1 SNHLY, CDR2 FYNNEI. V gave up 5 bases and J gave up 10 bases, with 3 bases separating them. The CDR3: CASSHEQFF. In DNA, the CDR3 is TGTGCCAGCAGTCACGAGCAGTTCTTC. Supplemented by reference TRBV2 and TRBJ2-1, the full variable domain reads EPEVTQTPSHQVTQMGQEVILRCVPISNHLYFYWYRQILGQKVEFLVSFYNNEISEKSEIFDDQFSVERPDGSNFTLKIRSTKLEDSAMYFCASSHEQFFGPGTRLTVL.

This clonotype was counted only a few times. The chain joins TRBV5-5 to TRBJ2-2; D is ambiguous. Germline V gene data show CDR1 as SGHKS and CDR2 as YYEKEE (reference sequence). V dropped 2 bases and J dropped 1 base, with 9 bases sitting between them. This CDR3 has 15 amino acids. The CDR3 bases are TGTGCCAGCAGCTTCGGACCGATGAACACCGGGGAGCTGTTTTTT. Amino acids: CASSFGPMNTGELFF.

This clonotype has only a few counts. The J gene is TRBJ2-1, the V gene TRBV4-1; D ambiguous. The germline V gene has CDR1 MGHRA and CDR2 YSYEKL. This CDR3 contains 13 residues. The V and J ends lost 3 bases and 8 bases respectively, with 11 bases between them. CDR3 bases: TGCGCCAGCAGCCAGCCCAGGATGGATGAGCAGTTCTTC. Protein product: CASSQPRMDEQFF.

In this sample, this clonotype turned up many times. This rearrangement joins TRBV7-8 to TRBJ1-1; D is unresolved. V was clipped by 4 bases and J by 3 bases, with 15 bases between them. Germline V gene data show CDR1 as SGHVS and CDR2 as FQNEAQ. The CDR3 has 15 amino acids. The CDR3 bases are TGTGCCAGCAGCTCCTTACAAGGGTGGGACACTGAAGCTTTCTTT. This translates into CASSSLQGWDTEAFF.

The table lists this clonotype with many counts. The V call is TRBV7-8, the J call TRBJ2-1; the D gene is possibly TRBD2 (6 bases). The CDR3 sequence is 13 residues long. Germline V gene data show CDR1 as SGHVS and CDR2 as FQNEAQ. V lost 1 base and J lost 15, with 16 bases in between. The DNA of the CDR3 is TGTGCCAGCAGCTTAGTCCGAACGGAGGGTTCGTTCTTC. It is translated as CASSLVRTEGSFF.

This chain links TRBV7-9 with TRBJ2-1, with 7 bases lining up with TRBD1. The V gene end was trimmed by 0 bases and the J gene end by 8 bases; junction bases not matched to a gene: 10. CDR1 and CDR2 from the germline V gene are SEHNR and FQNEAQ (reference sequence). The CDR3 contains 16 residues. In DNA, the CDR3 is TGTGCCAGCAGCTTAGCAGCAGAGGGGGCGTTCTATGAGCAGTTCTTC. Residues: CASSLAAEGAFYEQFF.

This chain uses TRBV20-1 with TRBJ2-1; 10 nucleotides match TRBD2. Germline V CDR1 and CDR2: DFQATT, SNEGSKA (reference sequence). The V segment lost 5 bases and the J segment 9 bases; nucleotides outside the gene matches: 13. The CDR3 runs 15 residues. CDR3 protein: CSARYSGRSIGEQFF. In DNA, the CDR3 is TGCAGTGCTCGCTATAGCGGGAGGTCTATTGGTGAGCAGTTCTTC.

The rearrangement joins TRBV4-1 to TRBJ2-1; 7 nucleotides line up with TRBD2. Germline loops: CDR1 MGHRA, CDR2 YSYEKL. Trimming took 2 bases from V and 7 from J; bases not matched to a gene: 5. This CDR3 is 14 amino acids long. CDR3 sequence reads: CASSQRAGTNEQFF. CDR3 bases: TGCGCCAGCAGCCAACGAGCGGGGACTAATGAGCAGTTCTTC.

This chain joins TRBV5-8 and TRBJ2-4; no firm D call. The CDR3 spans 12 residues. Looked up from germline, CDR1 is SGHTS and CDR2 is YDEGEE. Trimming shortened V by 3 bases and J by 9 bases, and 10 bases separated the two germline ends. This CDR3 is CASSSTEGIQYF. As DNA, the CDR3 is TGTGCCAGCAGCTCCACAGAAGGCATTCAGTACTTC. Together with reference TRBV5-8 and TRBJ2-4, the CDR3 gives the full variable domain: EAGVTQSPTHLIKTRGQQATLRCSPISGHTSVYWYQQALGLGLQFLLWYDEGEERNRGNFPPRFSGRQFPNYSSELNVNALELEDSALYLCASSSTEGIQYFGAGTRLSVL.

This clonotype was recorded a few times. Relative to the germline gene, one junction end is altered; a read error may explain this. The gene calls are TRBV24-1 and TRBJ2-4; D is possibly TRBD2 (6 bases). The germline V gene has CDR1 KGHDR and CDR2 SFDVKD. The CDR3 extends over 12 amino acids. In DNA form, the CDR3 reads TGTGCCACCAGTGCGCCAGCGGGCCTTTGGGACTTC. It translates to CATSAPAGLWDF.

The rearrangement joins TRBV2 to TRBJ2-1, with D tentatively TRBD2 (5 bases). V was shortened by 5 bases and J by 4 bases, with 21 bases between the two germline ends. The CDR3 sequence is 17 residues long. CDR1 is SNHLY, CDR2 FYNNEI, per germline. The CDR3, as DNA: TGTGCCAGCAGTCCCTATGGGAGCGTCAACGAGTACAATGAGCAGTTCTTC. It encodes CASSPYGSVNEYNEQFF.

CDR3: CASRTSGQSNEQFF. CDR3 DNA sequence: TGTGCCAGCAGGACTAGCGGGCAAAGTAATGAGCAGTTCTTC. The rearrangement uses TRBV12-3 or TRBV12-4 and TRBJ2-1, with 10 bases fitting TRBD2. CDR3 size: 14 residues. The J segment lost 7 bases and the V segment lost 6 bases, leaving 6 bases of the junction unmatched.

The table lists this clonotype with a few counts. The chain recombines TRBV6-5 with TRBJ2-6; D remains unclear. This CDR3 comprises 15 residues. V lost 7 bases to trimming and J lost 0 bases, with 10 bases between them. Germline V gives CDR1 MNHEY, CDR2 SVGAGI. CDR3: CASKLILSGANVLTF. Written as DNA, the CDR3 is TGTGCCAGCAAATTGATCCTCTCTGGGGCCAACGTCCTGACTTTC.